This passage covers 28 T cell receptor beta chains from one sample sequenced in a study of radiotherapy plus CTLA-4 blockade in lung cancer. Sequenced by immunoSEQ multiplex PCR; TCRdb stores in-frame clones only, minus some. The sample records roughly 86,000 clones, 83% being singletons. Sequencing used peripheral blood, obtained from a patient treated with radiotherapy plus ipilimumab. These receptors all stem from a human donor with non-small cell lung cancer who had stable disease on radiotherapy plus ipilimumab.

The chain recombines TRBV28 with TRBJ2-7, with D perhaps matching TRBD2 (5 bases). V was clipped by 6 bases and J by 3 bases, with 9 bases between them. Germline V lookup: CDR1 MDHEN, CDR2 SYDVKM. The CDR3 sequence is 12 residues long. The CDR3 is CASRSGDYEQYF. CDR3 DNA sequence: TGTGCCAGCAGAAGCGGAGACTACGAGCAGTACTTC.

In DNA form, the CDR3 reads TGTGCCAGCTCAGAGGTAGCGGGGGGCCTAAACAATGAGCAGTTCTTC. It codes for CASSEVAGGLNNEQFF. The chain uses TRBV18 and TRBJ2-1; TRBD2 agrees at 10 bases. Germline V gives CDR1 KGHSH, CDR2 LQKENI. The V gene end was trimmed by 5 bases and the J gene end by 5 bases; junction bases not matched to a gene: 9. This CDR3 is 16 amino acids long.

The chain employs TRBV6-1 and TRBJ1-6; D gene unclear. The CDR3 has 15 residues. V was trimmed by 3 bases and J by 0 bases, leaving 6 bases between them. Germline lookup yields CDR1 MNHNS and CDR2 SASEGT. The CDR3 coding sequence is TGTGCCAGCAGTGACAGGAGCTCCTATAATTCACCCCTCCACTTT. Translating gives CASSDRSSYNSPLHF.

This clone has just a few counts. This rearrangement joins TRBV6-6 to TRBJ1-1, with 11 positions matching TRBD1. V was pared by 4 bases and J by 6 bases, with 4 bases of the junction left unmatched. The CDR3 sequence is 14 residues long. Looked up from germline, CDR1 is MNHNY and CDR2 is SVGAGI (reference sequence). The CDR3 coding sequence is TGTGCCAGCAGTTGGACAGGGGGCACGGCTGAAGCTTTCTTT. Translated: CASSWTGGTAEAFF.

The V and J genes are TRBV5-1 and TRBJ1-6, with 9 bases that match TRBD1. Germline V gene lookup returns CDR1 SGHRS and CDR2 YFSETQ. The CDR3 totals 15 residues. The V segment lost 4 bases and the J segment 8 bases; nucleotides outside the gene matches: 7. CDR3 sequence (DNA): TGCGCCAGCAGCCTAGGGACAGGGAGGGATTCACCCCTCCACTTT. Encoded protein: CASSLGTGRDSPLHF.

The gene calls are TRBV6-6 and TRBJ1-2; D is unresolved. Trimming cost V 2 bases and J 0 bases, with 13 bases left between them. The CDR3 has 16 amino acids. Germline-derived CDR1 and CDR2 are MNHNY and SVGAGI (reference sequence). The CDR3, as DNA: TGTGCCAGCAGTTACGGTCGGGCCGACACTAACTATGGCTACACCTTC. This codes for CASSYGRADTNYGYTF.

This chain uses TRBV29-1 with TRBJ2-4; D perhaps matches TRBD1 (6 bases). The V gene's germline CDR1 is SQVTM and CDR2 ANQGSEA. V shed 3 bases and J shed 4 bases, with 10 bases lying between them. The CDR3 totals 13 residues. CDR3 sequence (DNA): TGCAGCGTTGATAGGGACATAAAAAACATTCAGTACTTC. Its translation: CSVDRDIKNIQYF.

V gene TRBV28 combines with J gene TRBJ1-2, with D hard to call. In germline, CDR1 is MDHEN, CDR2 SYDVKM. This CDR3 is 13 amino acids long. V was cut by 8 bases and J by 5 bases, with 15 bases left in between. Here the CDR3 reads CASYYSSSYGYTF. For the CDR3, the DNA is TGTGCCAGCTATTATTCGTCGTCTTATGGCTACACCTTC.

The CDR3 DNA reads TGCGCCAGCAGCTTGGATGGTAGCGGGGGCCTCAGAGAGCAGTACTTC. Amino acids: CASSLDGSGGLREQYF. V is TRBV5-1 and J is TRBJ2-7; 9 bases match TRBD2. The germline V gene has CDR1 SGHRS and CDR2 YFSETQ. Trimming removed 0 bases from V and 7 bases from J; junction bases left unmatched: 11. The CDR3 runs 16 residues. Based on the CDR3 plus reference TRBV5-1 and TRBJ2-7, the full variable domain is KAGVTQTPRYLIKTRGQQVTLSCSPISGHRSVSWYQQTPGQGLQFLFEYFSETQRNKGNFPGRFSGRQFSNSRSEMNVSTLELGDSALYLCASSLDGSGGLREQYFGPGTRLTVT.

This clone was observed once. This chain joins TRBV5-3 and TRBJ2-2; 9 nucleotides line up with TRBD1. TRBV5-3 is reported as an ORF; its role is uncertain. The CDR3 length is 17 residues. V trimming: 4 bases; J trimming: 5 bases; junction bases outside the gene matches: 12. Here the CDR3 DNA reads TGTGCCAGAAGCGCGATTACCGGGACAGGGAATACCGGGGAGCTGTTTTTT. This encodes CARSAITGTGNTGELFF.

This clone was recorded once. The chain combines TRBV4-2 with TRBJ2-1; 10 bases are a match to TRBD1. CDR1 and CDR2 (germline): LGHNA, YNFKEQ. The CDR3 spans 16 residues. After removal of 4 bases from V and 3 bases from J, the junction contained 6 bases not matched to a gene. The CDR3 nucleotides read TGTGCCAGCAGCCGGACGACAGGGGGCGGCTACAATGAGCAGTTCTTC. This encodes CASSRTTGGGYNEQFF.

This chain connects TRBV5-1 to TRBJ1-4; D call uncertain. Germline loops: CDR1 SGHRS, CDR2 YFSETQ. Trimming pared 5 bases from V and 0 bases from J, leaving 8 bases between. This CDR3 has 14 residues. The CDR3, as DNA: TGCGCCAGCAGTGAGGGTGCAACTAATGAAAAACTGTTTTTT. Residues: CASSEGATNEKLFF.

V gene TRBV29-1 combines with J gene TRBJ2-1; 8 bases line up with TRBD2. Germline V lookup: CDR1 SQVTM, CDR2 ANQGSEA. The V segment lost 2 bases and the J segment 7 bases; nucleotides outside the gene matches: 10. The CDR3 extends over 15 amino acids. This chain's CDR3 is CSVETAGGGWNEQFF. The CDR3 DNA sequence: TGCAGCGTTGAAACGGCGGGAGGCGGGTGGAATGAGCAGTTCTTC.

This chain uses TRBV6-1 with TRBJ2-1, with TRBD2 matching 9 bases. The CDR3 is 15 residues long. Trimming cost V 1 base and J 7 bases; bases outside gene matches: 5. CDR1 and CDR2 (germline): MNHNS, SASEGT. For the CDR3, the DNA is TGTGCCAGCAGTGAAGGCGGGGGGGGTCGTAATGAGCAGTTCTTC. Its translation is CASSEGGGGRNEQFF.

The CDR3: CAISESLGLAGASYNEQFF. CDR3 DNA: TGTGCCATCAGTGAGTCCCTGGGACTAGCGGGAGCCTCCTACAATGAGCAGTTCTTC. The J gene is TRBJ2-1, the V gene TRBV10-3; 14 bases line up with TRBD2. The CDR3 has 19 amino acids. Trimming removed 0 bases from V and 0 bases from J; junction bases left unmatched: 4. Germline CDR1 and CDR2: ENHRY and SYGVKD.

J is TRBJ2-1 and V is TRBV5-1, with 11 bases lining up with TRBD2. Losses at the gene ends were 2 bases for V and 7 bases for J; bases not matched to a gene: 14. Germline loops: CDR1 SGHRS, CDR2 YFSETQ. The CDR3 length is 18 residues. CDR3 amino acids: CASSFGTGRLAGGNEQFF. The CDR3 region has the DNA TGCGCCAGCAGCTTCGGGACAGGGAGGCTAGCGGGAGGAAATGAGCAGTTCTTC.

This chain connects TRBV5-4 to TRBJ1-2; D gene unclear. The CDR3 is made up of 14 amino acids. The germline V gene has CDR1 SGHNT and CDR2 YYREEE (reference sequence). V dropped 0 bases and J dropped 4 bases, with 10 bases sitting between them. The CDR3 nucleotides are TGTGCCAGCAGCTTGGAGCATCGGAGCTATGGCTACACCTTC. Translating it yields CASSLEHRSYGYTF.

CDR3 coding DNA: TGTGCCAGCAGGGTTCTTCCGCGGGAAGGGGAGCTGTTTTTT. Translating gives CASRVLPREGELFF. The chain recombines TRBV27 with TRBJ2-2, with D possibly matching TRBD2 (6 bases). Germline V CDR1 and CDR2: MNHEY, SMNVEV (reference sequence). V dropped 6 bases and J dropped 8 bases, with 16 bases sitting between them. There are 14 residues in the CDR3.

This clone was observed a single time. The chain has TRBV19 and TRBJ1-3, with D perhaps matching TRBD1 (5 bases). Germline V gives CDR1 LNHDA, CDR2 SQIVND (reference sequence). V was pared by 10 bases and J by 0 bases, with 19 bases between. The CDR3 length is 16 residues. In nucleotides, the CDR3 is TGTGCCACCCTGATACCGGGACCGAACTCTGGAAACACCATATATTTT. Its translation is CATLIPGPNSGNTIYF. Together with reference TRBV19 and TRBJ1-3, the CDR3 gives the full variable domain: DGGITQSPKYLFRKEGQNVTLSCEQNLNHDAMYWYRQDPGQGLRLIYYSQIVNDFQKGDIAEGYSVSREKKESFPLTVTSAQKNPTAFYLCATLIPGPNSGNTIYFGEGSWLTVV.

This rearrangement joins TRBV6-6 to TRBJ1-4, with D tentatively TRBD1 (5 bases). V dropped 5 bases and J dropped 8 bases, with 12 bases sitting between them. CDR3 size: 13 residues. Germline V gives CDR1 MNHNY, CDR2 SVGAGI (reference sequence). CDR3 sequence: CASSLGGGEKLFF. CDR3 sequence (DNA): TGTGCCAGCAGTCTCGGGGGGGGAGAAAAACTGTTTTTT.

J is TRBJ2-1 and V is TRBV9; unclear D gene. CDR1 is SGDLS, CDR2 YYNGEE, per germline. V lost 1 base to trimming and J lost 0 bases, with 8 bases between them. The CDR3 sequence is 15 residues long. The CDR3 region is CASSVRPISYNEQFF. The CDR3 nucleotides are TGTGCCAGCAGCGTAAGGCCGATCTCCTACAATGAGCAGTTCTTC.

The chain carries TRBV30 and TRBJ2-2; 7 bases fit TRBD2. After removal of 3 bases from V and 12 bases from J, the junction contained 7 bases not matched to a gene. CDR3 length: 12 amino acids. The germline V gene has CDR1 GTSNPN and CDR2 SVGIG (reference sequence). CDR3 DNA: TGTGCCTGGAGATCAGGGCGGGAGAAGCTGTTTTTT. This gives the protein CAWRSGREKLFF. Variable domain in full (rest from reference TRBV30 and TRBJ2-2): SQTIHQWPATLVQPVGSPLSLECTVEGTSNPNLYWYRQAAGRGLQLLFYSVGIGQISSEVPQNLSASRPQDRQFILSSKKLLLSDSGFYLCAWRSGREKLFFGEGSRLTVL.

The chain is built from TRBV9 and TRBJ2-3; no definite D call. V lost 5 bases and J 4 bases, leaving 11 bases between the germline ends. Germline loops: CDR1 SGDLS, CDR2 YYNGEE. The CDR3 contains 13 residues. This CDR3 reads CASRPFGADTQYF. CDR3 nucleotides: TGTGCCAGCAGGCCTTTTGGGGCAGATACGCAGTATTTT.

The chain links TRBV6-1 to TRBJ2-7; TRBD2 matches at 14 bases. V gave up 9 bases and J gave up 6 bases; unmatched junction bases: 7. The CDR3 is made up of 14 amino acids. Germline CDR1 reads MNHNS; CDR2 reads SASEGT. The chain's CDR3 is CASTGLAGVGEQYF. The CDR3 DNA is TGTGCCAGTACGGGACTAGCGGGAGTTGGCGAGCAGTACTTC.

The V call is TRBV6-5, the J call TRBJ1-4; 7 positions agree with TRBD1. The CDR3 length is 13 residues. The J segment lost 8 bases and the V segment lost 6 bases, leaving 6 bases of the junction unmatched. Germline values: CDR1 MNHEY, CDR2 SVGAGI. The CDR3 sequence is CASRPGGREKLFF. CDR3 DNA: TGTGCCAGCAGGCCAGGGGGGAGGGAAAAACTGTTTTTT.

About this clone itself: A junction boundary mismatches the germline segment, possibly from a read error. The rearrangement joins TRBV5-4 to TRBJ2-7; D not resolved. This CDR3 comprises 13 residues. CDR1 and CDR2 (germline): SGHNT, YYREEE (reference sequence). As DNA, the CDR3 is TGTGCCAGCAGCTTGAACATAGCCTACGGGCAGTACTTC. Its translation is CASSLNIAYGQYF.

V gene TRBV6-1 combines with J gene TRBJ1-2; 9 nucleotides align to TRBD1. CDR3 length: 14 residues. Trimming took 3 bases from V and 4 from J; bases not matched to a gene: 3. Germline CDR1 MNHNS, CDR2 SASEGT. CDR3 sequence (DNA): TGTGCCAGCAGTGAGGGACAGGGAAGCTATGGCTACACCTTC. Protein sequence: CASSEGQGSYGYTF.

The chain recombines TRBV5-1 with TRBJ1-5; D is undetermined. V was shortened by 7 bases and J by 0 bases, with 14 bases between the two germline ends. Germline CDR1 and CDR2: SGHRS and YFSETQ. The CDR3 loop spans 15 amino acids. The CDR3 reads CASAPNLGSNQPQHF. The CDR3 bases are TGCGCCAGCGCCCCCAATTTGGGTAGCAATCAGCCCCAGCATTTT.